A single sample is the source of the 27 T cell receptor beta chains below, sequenced in a study of technical replicates of blood from several donors. Profiled with immunoSEQ multiplex PCR; TCRdb holds only in-frame clones, not every one. In the table there are some 87,000 clones, about 96% of which are singletons. Input material: T cells isolated from PBMCs. These receptors all come from a human donor in good health.

This clone has just one count. The chain recombines TRBV9 with TRBJ2-7; possibly TRBD2 for D (6 bases). Trimming removed 4 bases at V and 2 bases at J, with 13 bases between. The germline V gene has CDR1 SGDLS and CDR2 YYNGEE. CDR3 size: 14 residues. The CDR3, as DNA: TGTGCCAGCAGCACGGGGCTAGCGCCCTACGAGCAGTACTTC. Amino acids: CASSTGLAPYEQYF.

The chain links TRBV4-3 to TRBJ2-1; the match to TRBD2 covers 11 bases. Trimming took 3 bases from V and 3 from J; bases not matched to a gene: 1. This CDR3 has 15 amino acids. Germline V lookup: CDR1 LGHNA, CDR2 YSLEER. This chain's CDR3 is CASSQGLADYNEQFF. The DNA of the CDR3 is TGCGCCAGCAGCCAGGGACTAGCGGACTACAATGAGCAGTTCTTC.

This clone was counted only a few times. The genes are TRBV4-3 and TRBJ2-6; D might be TRBD2 (6 bases). The CDR3 extends over 18 amino acids. Germline assignment: CDR1 LGHNA and CDR2 YSLEER. The V gene lost 1 base and the J gene lost 0 bases, with 13 bases spanning the gap. The CDR3, as DNA: TGCGCCAGCAGCCAAGCTAAGGAGGGACCCTCTGGGGCCAACGTCCTGACTTTC. Translation gives CASSQAKEGPSGANVLTF.

This CDR3 reads CASSPTGGTRGDNEQFF. CDR3 in DNA: TGTGCCAGCAGCCCCACGGGAGGGACTAGGGGGGACAATGAGCAGTTCTTC. The chain couples TRBV7-9 to TRBJ2-1; 8 bases align to TRBD2. Germline V lookup: CDR1 SEHNR, CDR2 FQNEAQ (reference sequence). The CDR3 has 17 residues. Unmatched junction bases numbered 14, after V lost 5 bases and J lost 5 bases.

CDR3 sequence reads: CAWKQGASTEAFF. CDR3 coding DNA: TGTGCCTGGAAACAGGGGGCATCAACTGAAGCTTTCTTT. J is TRBJ1-1 and V is TRBV30, with 9 bases lining up with TRBD1. The CDR3 is 13 residues long. Germline V gene sequence: CDR1 GTSNPN, CDR2 SVGIG (reference sequence). Trimming at V came to 4 bases and at J to 5 bases, leaving 5 bases not matched to a gene.

This sequence joins TRBV19 and TRBJ2-2, with D maybe TRBD2 (5 bases). The germline V and J ends were trimmed by 0 bases and 3 bases, with 17 bases remaining between them. Germline lookup yields CDR1 LNHDA and CDR2 SQIVND (reference sequence). This CDR3 region has 18 residues. Written as DNA, the CDR3 is TGTGCCAGTAGTATAGACCTGCCAGGAGTGGAGGACACCGGGGAGCTGTTTTTT. This translates into CASSIDLPGVEDTGELFF.

The chain uses TRBV7-3 and TRBJ2-7; 9 bases fit TRBD1. With 8 bases clipped from V and 5 bases from J, the junction kept 4 bases outside the gene matches. Germline lookup yields CDR1 SGHTA and CDR2 FQGTGA. There are 12 residues in the CDR3. The DNA for the CDR3 is TGTGCCAGCGGGACAGGGTTGCACGAGCAGTACTTC. Its translation is CASGTGLHEQYF.

V gene TRBV28 combines with J gene TRBJ2-1, with TRBD2 matching over 12 bases. J was trimmed by 2 bases and V by 10 bases; bases with no gene match: 9. The CDR3 contains 16 residues. Germline V gene sequence: CDR1 MDHEN, CDR2 SYDVKM. CDR3 in DNA: TGTGCCATAACTAGCGGGGGGAGTAGAACCTACAATGAGCAGTTCTTC. It translates to CAITSGGSRTYNEQFF.

The gene calls are TRBV5-4 and TRBJ2-5, with D tentatively TRBD2 (5 bases). The CDR3 consists of 14 residues. The ends were cut back, 0 bases at V and 2 bases at J, with 8 bases in the middle. Germline V gives CDR1 SGHNT, CDR2 YYREEE (reference sequence). The chain's CDR3 is CASSLVSGQETQYF. The CDR3 DNA reads as TGTGCCAGCAGCTTGGTAAGCGGTCAAGAGACCCAGTACTTC.

The chain combines TRBV5-1 with TRBJ1-1; 8 bases map to TRBD1. CDR1 and CDR2 from the germline V gene are SGHRS and YFSETQ. CDR3 length: 13 residues. The V and J ends lost 4 bases and 5 bases, in that order; junction bases with no gene match: 4. CDR3: CASSIQGETEAFF. For the CDR3, the DNA is TGCGCCAGCAGCATACAGGGGGAAACTGAAGCTTTCTTT.

The rearrangement joins TRBV7-3 to TRBJ2-1, with 8 bases identical to TRBD2. CDR3 length equals 15 residues. The trim removed 0 bases at V and 4 bases at J, leaving 2 bases unmatched. The germline V gene encodes CDR1 SGHTA and CDR2 FQGTGA. The chain's CDR3 is CASSLTSGAYNEQFF. CDR3 DNA: TGTGCCAGCAGCTTAACTAGCGGGGCTTACAATGAGCAGTTCTTC.

The DNA of the CDR3 is TGTGCCAGCACCCTTGACAGGGGGCGAACTGAAGCTTTCTTT. As protein: CASTLDRGRTEAFF. This chain uses TRBV6-6 with TRBJ1-1, with TRBD1 matching over 10 bases. The CDR3 has 14 amino acids. Germline V gene data show CDR1 as MNHNY and CDR2 as SVGAGI (reference sequence). Trimming took 7 bases from V and 5 from J; bases not matched to a gene: 7.

J is TRBJ1-1 and V is TRBV7-2; D may be TRBD1 (5 bases). Germline loops: CDR1 SGHTA, CDR2 FQGNSA. CDR3 size: 13 residues. Trimming cost V 4 bases and J 2 bases, with 8 bases left between them. For the CDR3, the DNA is TGTGCCAGCAGCTCGGACATAAACACTGAAGCTTTCTTT. Residues: CASSSDINTEAFF.

V gene TRBV16 combines with J gene TRBJ1-1; D not resolved. Per germline, CDR1 KGHSY and CDR2 FQNENV. The V end was cut by 1 base, the J end by 0 bases, with 3 bases between. CDR3 size: 13 residues. DNA of the CDR3: TGTGCCAGCAGCCAATTCTTGAACACTGAAGCTTTCTTT. Its protein is CASSQFLNTEAFF.

The chain combines TRBV5-4 with TRBJ1-2, with 10 bases fitting TRBD1. V dropped 0 bases and J dropped 8; count of bases not matched to a gene: 4. This CDR3 region has 14 residues. Germline assignment: CDR1 SGHNT and CDR2 YYREEE (reference sequence). This CDR3 is CASSLAGQGDGYTF. CDR3 DNA: TGTGCCAGCAGCTTGGCCGGACAGGGGGACGGCTACACCTTC.

The V gene is TRBV5-1, the J gene TRBJ2-7; 7 bases agree with TRBD1. The V and J ends lost 4 bases and 0 bases, in that order; junction bases with no gene match: 7. The CDR3 loop spans 15 amino acids. Germline assignment: CDR1 SGHRS and CDR2 YFSETQ. The CDR3 loop is CASSEGADNSYEQYF. CDR3 sequence (DNA): TGCGCCAGCAGCGAGGGGGCAGATAACTCCTACGAGCAGTACTTC.

This chain connects TRBV6-5 to TRBJ2-4; 7 nucleotides match TRBD1. CDR1 MNHEY and CDR2 SVGAGI come from the germline V gene. The V gene end was trimmed by 6 bases and the J gene end by 2 bases; junction bases not matched to a gene: 7. The CDR3 is 15 amino acids. The DNA of the CDR3 is TGTGCCAGCAGGTCACAGGGGTTGACCAAAAACATTCAGTACTTC. It yields the protein CASRSQGLTKNIQYF.

The genes are TRBV14 and TRBJ2-5, with D possibly TRBD1 on 6 matching bases. The CDR3 has 14 residues. V dropped 5 bases and J dropped 7 bases, with 17 bases sitting between them. The germline V gene has CDR1 SGHDN and CDR2 FVKESK. DNA for the CDR3: TGTGCCAGCAGCAACCCAGGGGTATTCGGGACCCAGTACTTC. Translated, it gives CASSNPGVFGTQYF.

J is TRBJ1-2 and V is TRBV15; 9 bases match TRBD1. The CDR3 consists of 14 residues. The J segment lost 9 bases and the V segment lost 0 bases, leaving 5 bases of the junction unmatched. The germline CDR1 and CDR2 sequences are LNHNV and YYDKDF (reference sequence). CDR3 region: CATSRDQTGGSYTF. Written as DNA, the CDR3 is TGTGCCACCAGCAGAGATCAAACAGGGGGCAGCTACACCTTC.

V usage is TRBV18 and J usage is TRBJ1-2, with 11 positions matching TRBD1. V dropped 6 bases and J dropped 6; count of bases not matched to a gene: 9. The length of the CDR3 is 15 residues. CDR1 is KGHSH and CDR2 is LQKENI in the germline V gene. The CDR3 here is CASSTGQGGFDGYTF. DNA for the CDR3: TGTGCCAGCTCGACGGGACAGGGGGGTTTCGATGGCTACACCTTC. Combining the CDR3 with reference TRBV18 and TRBJ1-2 gives the whole variable domain NAGVMQNPRHLVRRRGQEARLRCSPMKGHSHVYWYRQLPEEGLKFMVYLQKENIIDESGMPKERFSAEFPKEGPSILRIQQVVRGDSAAYFCASSTGQGGFDGYTFGSGTRLTVV.

The rearrangement joins TRBV7-9 to TRBJ2-3; 10 nucleotides match TRBD2. V lost 1 base and J lost 2; bases outside the gene matches: 3. Germline V gene data show CDR1 as SEHNR and CDR2 as FQNEAQ (reference sequence). This CDR3 spans 16 amino acids. The CDR3 region has the DNA TGTGCCAGCAGCTTAGGAGGACTAGCGGTCACAGATACGCAGTATTTT. Its protein product is CASSLGGLAVTDTQYF.

This rearrangement joins TRBV10-3 to TRBJ2-7, with 12 bases lining up with TRBD2. The V gene's germline CDR1 is ENHRY and CDR2 SYGVKD. The V gene end was trimmed by 2 bases and the J gene end by 2 bases; junction bases not matched to a gene: 10. This CDR3 comprises 18 residues. CDR3 DNA: TGTGCCATCAGTGAGGACCTTTCGACTAGCGGGAGTCCCTACGAGCAGTACTTC. Translating gives CAISEDLSTSGSPYEQYF.

V is TRBV4-3 and J is TRBJ2-7; D might be TRBD2 (5 bases). CDR1 is LGHNA and CDR2 is YSLEER in the germline V gene. The CDR3 sequence is 13 residues long. V was clipped by 5 bases and J by 3 bases, with 11 bases between them. DNA of the CDR3: TGCGCCAGCAGCGACGGACTGAACTACGAGCAGTACTTC. Amino acid sequence: CASSDGLNYEQYF.

A word on this clone: Other DNA sequences from this sample encode an identical CDR3 as well. The rearrangement uses TRBV11-2 and TRBJ1-2; D remains unclear. V lost 5 bases and J 4 bases, leaving 8 bases between the germline ends. The CDR3 has 12 residues. CDR1 is SGHAT, CDR2 FQNNGV, per germline. CDR3 sequence reads: CASSLGGYGYTF. The CDR3 nucleotides are TGTGCCAGCAGCCTGGGAGGCTATGGCTACACCTTC.

The chain recombines TRBV28 with TRBJ2-1, with D possibly matching TRBD1 (5 bases). The CDR3 length is 14 residues. The germline V gene encodes CDR1 MDHEN and CDR2 SYDVKM. V dropped 6 bases and J dropped 6 bases, with 15 bases sitting between them. CDR3 sequence: CASSYRQGGNEQFF. CDR3 sequence (DNA): TGTGCCAGCAGCTACCGGCAGGGTGGCAATGAGCAGTTCTTC. The variable domain in full, completed from reference TRBV28 and TRBJ2-1, reads DVKVTQSSRYLVKRTGEKVFLECVQDMDHENMFWYRQDPGLGLRLIYFSYDVKMKEKGDIPEGYSVSREKKERFSLILESASTNQTSMYLCASSYRQGGNEQFFGPGTRLTVL.

V usage is TRBV4-3 and J usage is TRBJ2-3; 8 bases align to TRBD1. Germline V gene sequence: CDR1 LGHNA, CDR2 YSLEER. The CDR3 length is 16 residues. Germline trimming cut 1 base from V and 2 bases from J; bases unmatched to any gene: 5. CDR3 bases: TGCGCCAGCAGCCAAGGGCGGACAGGGACCACAGATACGCAGTATTTT. Translation gives CASSQGRTGTTDTQYF.

The rearrangement links TRBV7-6 to TRBJ2-7; 7 bases match TRBD1. Germline V gene lookup returns CDR1 SGHVS and CDR2 FNYEAQ. Losses at the gene ends were 2 bases for V and 5 bases for J; bases not matched to a gene: 9. The CDR3 consists of 15 residues. CDR3 DNA: TGTGCCAGCAGCTTAATGACAGGGAGTACCGACGAGCAGTACTTC. Encoded protein: CASSLMTGSTDEQYF.